This T cell receptor beta chain was captured in a study of shared clonotypes between healthy human individuals. V lost 1 base, J lost 1 base, and 14 bases lay in between. Germline loops: CDR1 SGHAT, CDR2 FQNNGV. The CDR3 is 17 amino acids. Method: immunoSEQ multiplex PCR; TCRdb's copy keeps in-frame clones and lacks some. The sample includes about 2.3 million clones, over 90% seen only once; the top ten take 0.35% to 0.5%. The sequence derives from a man between 18 and 35 years old in good health. Some clones in this sample may be carry-over from other donors' samples. The chain uses TRBV11-2 and TRBJ1-5, with D tentatively TRBD1 (6 bases). Input material: naive CD4+ T cells from PBMCs. The sample's subset: CD45RA+ positively selected. CDR3 nucleotide sequence: TGTGCCAGCAGCTTAGTGGGGGGCCGTTCGAGCAATCAGCCCCAGCATTTT. Protein: CASSLVGGRSSNQPQHF.